This note documents a single T cell receptor (beta chain) sequence. Germline V gene sequence: CDR1 LNHNV, CDR2 YYDKDF (reference sequence). V lost 4 bases, J lost 1 base, and 4 bases stayed unmatched. The CDR3 has 16 amino acids. The sample comes from a study of T cell changes during pregnancy in multiple sclerosis. Clones were sequenced by immunoSEQ multiplex PCR, and TCRdb holds only the in-frame ones, with some missing. This sample yields roughly 70,000 clones, of which almost 95% are seen a single time; over 2.5% belongs to the top ten. The chain couples TRBV15 to TRBJ2-7; 13 nucleotides match TRBD2. This clonotype was sampled from a female donor in good health, enrolled as a control in a pregnancy study. The starting material was peripheral blood, obtained in the third trimester of pregnancy. CDR3 sequence: CATSKGLAGESYEQYF. CDR3 nucleotide sequence: TGTGCCACCAGCAAAGGACTAGCGGGGGAGTCCTACGAGCAGTACTTC.